A single sample is the source of the 8 T cell receptor beta chains below, sequenced in a study of T cell responses to AZD1222 COVID-19 vaccine. Data came from immunoSEQ multiplex PCR; TCRdb stores just in-frame clones and leaves some out. Of 130,000 to 150,000 clones listed, roughly 94% are singletons. The sequencing here drew on peripheral blood, taken on day 0 of AZD1222 vaccination. These receptors originate from an adult in good health.

The chain links TRBV20-1 to TRBJ2-7; tentatively, D is TRBD1 (5 bases). Germline V CDR1 and CDR2: DFQATT, SNEGSKA (reference sequence). The CDR3 is 11 amino acids. Between the trimmed V and J ends, which lost 1 base and 4 bases, there was a span of 5 bases. CDR3 coding DNA: TGCAGTGCTAGAGCAGGGTACGAGCAGTACTTC. Protein: CSARAGYEQYF.

This chain uses TRBV6-5 with TRBJ1-5; D is perhaps TRBD1 (5 bases). V lost 7 bases and J lost 4, with 14 bases in between. The CDR3 runs 14 residues. Germline loops: CDR1 MNHEY, CDR2 SVGAGI. CDR3: CASTMGHKNQPQHF. Written as DNA, the CDR3 is TGTGCCAGCACCATGGGGCACAAGAATCAGCCCCAGCATTTT.

V usage is TRBV5-1 and J usage is TRBJ1-3; the D is unclear. Germline CDR1 is SGHRS and CDR2 is YFSETQ. This CDR3 contains 13 residues. V was trimmed by 6 bases and J by 0 bases, leaving 7 bases between them. CDR3: CASKTLSGNTIYF. The CDR3 nucleotides read TGCGCCAGCAAGACACTCTCTGGAAACACCATATATTTT.

The rearrangement uses TRBV14 and TRBJ2-1, with 7 bases that match TRBD2. The CDR3 has 15 amino acids. After removal of 0 bases from V and 9 bases from J, the junction contained 8 bases not matched to a gene. CDR1 is SGHDN, CDR2 FVKESK, per germline. CDR3 region: CASSQEATSIGEQFF. CDR3 sequence (DNA): TGTGCCAGCAGCCAAGAAGCGACTAGCATCGGTGAGCAGTTCTTC.

The CDR3 region has the DNA TGTGCCAGCAGTTACTCGACCCCAGGGTCCACTGAAGCTTTCTTT. Its protein product is CASSYSTPGSTEAFF. The chain combines TRBV6-2 or TRBV6-3 with TRBJ1-1; D perhaps matches TRBD1 (5 bases). Germline V gene lookup returns CDR1 MNHEY and CDR2 SVGEGT. CDR3 length: 15 residues. V was clipped by 0 bases and J by 4 bases, with 12 bases between them.

The rearrangement uses TRBV7-2 and TRBJ1-4, with no clear D. The V end was cut by 0 bases, the J end by 0 bases, with 8 bases between. The CDR3 contains 16 residues. Germline V gives CDR1 SGHTA, CDR2 FQGNSA. The DNA of the CDR3 is TGTGCCAGCAGCTTAGCGTTGGTGACAACTAATGAAAAACTGTTTTTT. Translated: CASSLALVTTNEKLFF.

This chain uses TRBV30 with TRBJ1-5; no clear D. The length of the CDR3 is 14 residues. Trimming removed 2 bases at V and 6 bases at J, with 14 bases between. Germline V gene data show CDR1 as GTSNPN and CDR2 as SVGIG (reference sequence). The CDR3 DNA reads as TGTGCCTGGAGTAGGGCGGGTTTTGGTCAGCCCCAGCATTTT. Translating it yields CAWSRAGFGQPQHF. The whole variable domain, filled in from reference TRBV30 and TRBJ1-5, reads SQTIHQWPATLVQPVGSPLSLECTVEGTSNPNLYWYRQAAGRGLQLLFYSVGIGQISSEVPQNLSASRPQDRQFILSSKKLLLSDSGFYLCAWSRAGFGQPQHFGDGTRLSIL.

The rearrangement links TRBV7-9 to TRBJ2-3; 7 positions agree with TRBD2. Germline assignment: CDR1 SEHNR and CDR2 FQNEAQ (reference sequence). This CDR3 has 13 residues. The V and J ends lost 11 bases and 0 bases, in that order; junction bases with no gene match: 5. The CDR3: CASWGGSTDTQYF. DNA for the CDR3: TGTGCCTCGTGGGGGGGAAGCACAGATACGCAGTATTTT.